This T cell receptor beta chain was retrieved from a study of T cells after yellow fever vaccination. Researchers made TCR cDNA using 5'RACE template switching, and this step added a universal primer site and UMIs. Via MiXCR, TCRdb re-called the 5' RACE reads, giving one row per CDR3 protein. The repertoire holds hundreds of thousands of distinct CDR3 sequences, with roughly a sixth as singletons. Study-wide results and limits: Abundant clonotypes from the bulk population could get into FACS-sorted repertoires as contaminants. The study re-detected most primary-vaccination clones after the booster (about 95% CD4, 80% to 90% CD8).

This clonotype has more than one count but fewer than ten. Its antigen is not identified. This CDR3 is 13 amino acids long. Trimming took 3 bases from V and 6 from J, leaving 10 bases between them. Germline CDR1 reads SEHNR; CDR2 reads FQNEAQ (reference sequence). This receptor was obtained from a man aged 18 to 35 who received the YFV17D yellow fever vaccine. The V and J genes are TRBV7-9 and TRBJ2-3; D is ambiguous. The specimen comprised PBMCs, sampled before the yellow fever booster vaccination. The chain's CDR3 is CASSFTPWDTQYF. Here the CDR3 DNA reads TGTGCCAGCAGCTTTACCCCCTGGGATACGCAGTATTTT.